Listed below are T cell receptor beta chains from one sample, sequenced in a study of identical twins. TCRdb re-called the 5' RACE reads with MiXCR, one entry per CDR3 protein. The table includes some 570,000 distinct CDR3 sequences, around 22% detected once. These data also featured in a second study, about yellow fever vaccine responses in identical twins.

The sequenced material came from CD4+ T cells sorted from blood. These receptors were taken from a woman aged 18-29 years in good health. Each CDR3 is given with its conserved first and last residue. The D gene is left open where the match is weak. Only part of the rows carry a size: once, few, many, or a class if the clone is expanded.

cdr3_aa	cdr3_nt	d_call	clone_size	v_call	j_call
CASSQGHQRGGDRDTQYF	TGCGCCAGCAGCCAAGGCCACCAACGGGGGGGCGATAGAGATACGCAGTATTTT	TRBD2	once	TRBV4-1	TRBJ2-3
CASSDVRGGTYNEQFF	TGTGCCAGCAGCGACGTCCGGGGCGGGACCTACAATGAGCAGTTCTTC	-	-	TRBV5-5	TRBJ2-1
CSVGASGTGEQFF	TGCAGCGTTGGGGCTAGCGGGACGGGTGAGCAGTTCTTC	TRBD2	-	TRBV29-1	TRBJ2-1
CSARDQADTQYF	TGCAGTGCTAGAGATCAGGCAGATACGCAGTATTTT	-	-	TRBV20-1	TRBJ2-3
CASSQVVGLARYNEQFF	TGCGCCAGCAGCCAAGTAGTAGGTCTAGCGAGATACAATGAGCAGTTCTTC	-	few	TRBV4-1	TRBJ2-1
CSAEGLQEQFF	TGCAGTGCCGAGGGACTACAAGAGCAGTTCTTC	TRBD2	-	TRBV20-1	TRBJ2-1
CSVGTLREAEAFF	TGCAGCGTTGGTACGTTGAGGGAGGCTGAAGCTTTCTTT	-	few	TRBV29-1	TRBJ1-1
CATSGKRGGRDTDTQYF	TGTGCCACCAGTGGAAAGCGGGGGGGCCGGGACACAGATACGCAGTATTTT	TRBD2	-	TRBV24-1	TRBJ2-3
CASSLHPTDTQYF	TGTGCCAGCAGCTTACATCCCACAGATACGCAGTATTTT	-	few	TRBV11-3	TRBJ2-3
CASSLIGEGDQPQHF	TGTGCCAGCAGTTTAATTGGGGAGGGAGATCAGCCCCAGCATTTT	-	-	TRBV12-3/TRBV12-4	TRBJ1-5
CASRTGTGMNTEAFF	TGCGCCAGCAGAACCGGGACAGGTATGAACACTGAAGCTTTCTTT	TRBD1	-	TRBV5-1	TRBJ1-1
CASHIGTHTDTQYF	TGTGCCAGCCATATAGGGACCCACACAGATACGCAGTATTTT	-	-	TRBV28	TRBJ2-3
CASSLRMRTGTSGDNEQFF	TGTGCCAGCAGCTTAAGGATGCGAACCGGGACTAGCGGGGACAATGAGCAGTTCTTC	TRBD2	-	TRBV11-2	TRBJ2-1
CASSLGPMNTEAFF	TGTGCCAGCTCGTTGGGGCCTATGAACACTGAAGCTTTCTTT	-	many	TRBV7-9	TRBJ1-1
CASTTNGILAGRNEQFF	TGTGCCAGCACCACTAATGGGATCCTAGCGGGAAGGAATGAGCAGTTCTTC	TRBD2	few	TRBV7-9	TRBJ2-1
CASSRTVVATQYF	TGTGCCAGCAGCCGAACTGTAGTTGCTACTCAGTACTTC	-	few	TRBV7-3	TRBJ2-4
CASSSLAGGSNNEQFF	TGCGCCAGCAGCAGTCTAGCGGGGGGGTCAAACAATGAGCAGTTCTTC	TRBD2	-	TRBV5-1	TRBJ2-1
CASSLGQTSGGNIQYF	TGCGCCAGCAGCTTGGGCCAGACTAGTGGAGGAAACATTCAGTACTTC	-	-	TRBV5-1	TRBJ2-4
CASSSSGIGSTEAFF	TGTGCCAGCAGTTCCAGCGGAATAGGGTCCACTGAAGCTTTCTTT	-	-	TRBV12-3/TRBV12-4	TRBJ1-1
CASSPRAGPNTEAFF	TGTGCCAGCAGCCCCCGGGCAGGCCCGAACACTGAAGCTTTCTTT	-	-	TRBV3-1	TRBJ1-1
CASSRTPGETQYF	TGCGCCAGCAGCCGAACCCCGGGTGAGACCCAGTACTTC	-	-	TRBV5-1	TRBJ2-5
CAISGPTPETGVGNTIYF	TGTGCCATCAGTGGCCCAACTCCGGAGACAGGGGTCGGAAACACCATATATTTT	TRBD1	few	TRBV10-3	TRBJ1-3
CASGSRTGSSYEQYF	TGTGCCAGCGGGTCCCGGACAGGGAGCTCCTACGAGCAGTACTTC	TRBD1	-	TRBV12-3/TRBV12-4	TRBJ2-7
CAISGLAQLSYNEQFF	TGTGCCATCAGTGGGCTCGCCCAACTCTCCTACAATGAGCAGTTCTTC	-	-	TRBV10-3	TRBJ2-1
CASSSAVYQPQHF	TGTGCCAGCAGCTCGGCCGTATATCAGCCCCAGCATTTT	-	-	TRBV12-3/TRBV12-4	TRBJ1-5
CASSSLALTYEQYF	TGTGCCAGCAGCTCACTAGCGCTTACCTACGAGCAGTACTTC	TRBD2	-	TRBV12-3/TRBV12-4	TRBJ2-7
CAISVRELHTGGINGGYTF	TGTGCCATCAGTGTCCGAGAGCTCCATACAGGGGGCATCAATGGCGGCTACACCTTC	TRBD1	-	TRBV10-3	TRBJ1-2
CASSAEWNTEAFF	TGTGCCAGTAGCGCGGAATGGAACACTGAAGCTTTCTTT	-	few	TRBV19	TRBJ1-1
CASNSGSNQPQHF	TGCGCCAGCAATTCTGGGAGCAATCAGCCCCAGCATTTT	-	many	TRBV10-2	TRBJ1-5
CASSSPGMIRPLNTEAFF	TGTGCCAGCAGTTCCCCCGGGATGATCAGACCCTTGAACACTGAAGCTTTCTTT	-	few	TRBV12-3/TRBV12-4	TRBJ1-1
CASQPVPNTGELFF	TGTGCCAGCCAACCTGTACCGAACACCGGGGAGCTGTTTTTT	-	few	TRBV12-3/TRBV12-4	TRBJ2-2
CASSLGGTNTGELFF	TGCGCCAGCAGCTTGGGGGGAACGAACACCGGGGAGCTGTTTTTT	-	many	TRBV5-1	TRBJ2-2
CASRSTGTGFEKLFF	TGTGCCAGCAGATCAACCGGGACAGGGTTTGAAAAACTGTTTTTT	TRBD1	once	TRBV6-1	TRBJ1-4
CASSLSGMHNEQFF	TGTGCCAGCAGTTTATCGGGGATGCACAATGAGCAGTTCTTC	-	-	TRBV27	TRBJ2-1
CASSINGATGDTQYF	TGTGCCAGTAGTATAAACGGGGCAACGGGGGATACGCAGTATTTT	-	-	TRBV19	TRBJ2-3
CASSEPHGSNYGYTF	TGTGCCAGCAGTGAGCCCCATGGCTCTAACTATGGCTACACCTTC	-	few	TRBV6-1	TRBJ1-2
CASSYTTSGSPADTQYF	TGTGCCAGCAGTTACACGACTAGCGGGAGTCCAGCAGATACGCAGTATTTT	TRBD2	-	TRBV6-5	TRBJ2-3
CASSQDRASSYNEQFF	TGTGCCAGCAGTCAGGACAGGGCCAGCTCCTACAATGAGCAGTTCTTC	TRBD1	few	TRBV6-1	TRBJ2-1
CASPRVDSGGAEETQYF	TGTGCCAGCCCTCGGGTGGATAGCGGGGGGGCCGAAGAGACCCAGTACTTC	TRBD2	-	TRBV6-2/TRBV6-3	TRBJ2-5
CASSLGVGVFRTDTQYF	TGCGCCAGCAGCTTGGGAGTCGGGGTATTTCGCACAGATACGCAGTATTTT	-	-	TRBV5-1	TRBJ2-3
CASSLLLAGASDEQFF	TGCGCCAGCAGCTTACTACTAGCGGGAGCGTCTGATGAGCAGTTCTTC	TRBD2	-	TRBV5-1	TRBJ2-1
CSARRLAGVYTDTQYF	TGCAGTGCCCGGAGACTAGCGGGAGTATACACAGATACGCAGTATTTT	TRBD2	few	TRBV20-1	TRBJ2-3
CSARDFLTAYEQYF	TGCAGTGCTAGAGATTTTCTTACCGCCTACGAGCAGTACTTC	-	few	TRBV20-1	TRBJ2-7
CASRSKPGQRDQPQHF	TGTGCCAGCAGATCAAAACCGGGACAACGGGACCAGCCCCAGCATTTT	-	-	TRBV12-3/TRBV12-4	TRBJ1-5
CASSQTTNTGELFF	TGTGCCAGCAGTCAAACCACGAACACCGGGGAGCTGTTTTTT	-	few	TRBV6-1	TRBJ2-2
CASSNSPSYQPQHF	TGTGCCAGCAGTAACAGTCCGTCGTATCAGCCCCAGCATTTT	-	many	TRBV12-3/TRBV12-4	TRBJ1-5
CASSLWGEGAQPQHF	TGTGCCAGCAGTTTATGGGGGGAGGGTGCTCAGCCCCAGCATTTT	-	-	TRBV28	TRBJ1-5
CASSFRGVNTEAFF	TGTGCCAGCAGTTTCAGGGGTGTGAACACTGAAGCTTTCTTT	-	few	TRBV6-5	TRBJ1-1
CASSQEWSEQFF	TGTGCCAGCAGCCAAGAATGGTCTGAGCAGTTCTTC	-	-	TRBV3-1	TRBJ2-1
CASSSTSVSYNEQFF	TGTGCCAGTAGCTCTACTAGCGTATCCTACAATGAGCAGTTCTTC	TRBD2	few	TRBV19	TRBJ2-1